This is a list of T cell receptor beta chains from one sample in a study of early T cells in non-severe SARS-CoV-2 infection. TCRdb reanalysed the 5' RACE reads using MiXCR and keeps one entry per CDR3 protein. Among some 80,000 distinct CDR3 sequences, 5% were seen once, and the ten largest hold under 8%. The sequencing used whole blood, collected at baseline. The receptors originated from an adult who was a healthcare worker with PCR-confirmed SARS-CoV-2 infection or an uninfected control (not recorded which). Each CDR3 is given with its conserved first and last residue.

V gene: TRBV5-5; J gene: TRBJ2-1; CDR3 length: 15; CDR3 protein: CASRGGQGPYNEQFF
V gene: TRBV30; J gene: TRBJ2-7; CDR3 length: 14; CDR3 protein: CAWNAWLEPYEQYF
V gene: TRBV9; J gene: TRBJ2-1; CDR3 length: 16; CDR3 protein: CASSVVGGSTYNEQFF
V gene: TRBV7-2; J gene: TRBJ2-3; CDR3 length: 18; CDR3 protein: CASSLALMGLGGTDTQYF
V gene: TRBV19; J gene: TRBJ1-5; CDR3 length: 16; CDR3 protein: CASSIPGGSNNQPQHF
V gene: TRBV6-5; J gene: TRBJ1-2; CDR3 length: 14; CDR3 protein: CASSYTLTVTGYTF
V gene: TRBV20-1; J gene: TRBJ2-7; CDR3 length: 13; CDR3 protein: CSIAGTGVYEQYF
V gene: TRBV7-9; J gene: TRBJ2-1; CDR3 length: 15; CDR3 protein: CASSLESRSLNEQFF
V gene: TRBV6-1; J gene: TRBJ2-7; CDR3 length: 12; CDR3 protein: CASRDEPYEQYF
V gene: TRBV11-3; J gene: TRBJ2-4; CDR3 length: 13; CDR3 protein: CASSPRGGNIQYF
V gene: TRBV6-1; J gene: TRBJ2-7; CDR3 length: 13; CDR3 protein: CASSEQAPYEQYF
V gene: TRBV7-8; J gene: TRBJ2-1; CDR3 length: 16; CDR3 protein: CASSLVDGPADNEQFF
V gene: TRBV30; J gene: TRBJ1-2; CDR3 length: 13; CDR3 protein: CAWSARVDYGYTF
V gene: TRBV4-1; J gene: TRBJ1-6; CDR3 length: 16; CDR3 protein: CASSHLNRDINSPLHF
V gene: TRBV10-1; J gene: TRBJ1-6; CDR3 length: 18; CDR3 protein: CASSEIGPGPPYNSPLHF
V gene: TRBV25-1; J gene: TRBJ1-4; CDR3 length: 17; CDR3 protein: CASSEGGRGLENEKLFF
V gene: TRBV12-3/TRBV12-4; J gene: TRBJ1-3; CDR3 length: 16; CDR3 protein: CASTPLDRVAGNTIYF
V gene: TRBV9; J gene: TRBJ2-6; CDR3 length: 14; CDR3 protein: CASREGGGANVLTF
V gene: TRBV11-2; J gene: TRBJ1-1; CDR3 length: 16; CDR3 protein: CASSFGGAQMNTEAFF
V gene: TRBV30; J gene: TRBJ2-3; CDR3 length: 14; CDR3 protein: CAWSRDRGVDTQYF
V gene: TRBV27; J gene: TRBJ1-2; CDR3 length: 13; CDR3 protein: CASSSSQNYGYTF
V gene: TRBV30; J gene: TRBJ2-3; CDR3 length: 14; CDR3 protein: CAWSVDRGTDTQYF
V gene: TRBV7-9; J gene: TRBJ2-5; CDR3 length: 15; CDR3 protein: CASSVSSGHQETQYF
V gene: TRBV2; J gene: TRBJ1-1; CDR3 length: 13; CDR3 protein: CATPGQGYTEAFF
V gene: TRBV28; J gene: TRBJ2-5; CDR3 length: 19; CDR3 protein: CASSPTGGPHGLGGKTQYF
V gene: TRBV5-1; J gene: TRBJ2-1; CDR3 length: 13; CDR3 protein: CASSRILASEQFF
V gene: TRBV9; J gene: TRBJ2-5; CDR3 length: 13; CDR3 protein: CASSVGLGETQYF
V gene: TRBV29-1; J gene: TRBJ1-1; CDR3 length: 14; CDR3 protein: CSVERDSGLRGAFF
V gene: TRBV27; J gene: TRBJ1-2; CDR3 length: 13; CDR3 protein: CASSFEGNYGYTF
V gene: TRBV19; J gene: TRBJ2-3; CDR3 length: 14; CDR3 protein: CASSIDRGSDTQYF
V gene: TRBV27; J gene: TRBJ2-1; CDR3 length: 15; CDR3 protein: CASSLVGPAYNEQFF
V gene: TRBV11-3; J gene: TRBJ2-7; CDR3 length: 14; CDR3 protein: CASSLVAGSYEQYF
V gene: TRBV6-6; J gene: TRBJ1-3; CDR3 length: 16; CDR3 protein: CASSYSAGAGGNTIYF
V gene: TRBV9; J gene: TRBJ1-4; CDR3 length: 16; CDR3 protein: CASSPRQGDGVEKLFF
V gene: TRBV12-5; J gene: TRBJ1-2; CDR3 length: 11; CDR3 protein: CASGVAVDYTF
V gene: TRBV20-1; J gene: TRBJ1-1; CDR3 length: 14; CDR3 protein: CSARDQGADTEAFF
V gene: TRBV6-1; J gene: TRBJ2-7; CDR3 length: 17; CDR3 protein: CASSEVPGQIRLYEQYF
V gene: TRBV11-2; J gene: TRBJ2-7; CDR3 length: 15; CDR3 protein: CASSRGPRATYEQYF
V gene: TRBV27; J gene: TRBJ1-1; CDR3 length: 15; CDR3 protein: CASSLSGPPRGGAFF
V gene: TRBV24-1; J gene: TRBJ2-1; CDR3 length: 13; CDR3 protein: CATRGGDYNEQFF
V gene: TRBV9; J gene: TRBJ2-1; CDR3 length: 12; CDR3 protein: CASSVVHWEHFF
V gene: TRBV20-1; J gene: TRBJ2-3; CDR3 length: 13; CDR3 protein: CSARDSRTDTQYF
V gene: TRBV11-1; J gene: TRBJ1-1; CDR3 length: 14; CDR3 protein: CASSRGQLSSEAFF
V gene: TRBV6-5; J gene: TRBJ2-3; CDR3 length: 15; CDR3 protein: CASRTLAGIGYTQYF
V gene: TRBV11-2; J gene: TRBJ2-1; CDR3 length: 18; CDR3 protein: CASSRTLASTSSYNEQFF
V gene: TRBV28; J gene: TRBJ1-2; CDR3 length: 15; CDR3 protein: CASSLSRQGVYGYTF
V gene: TRBV24-1; J gene: TRBJ2-3; CDR3 length: 17; CDR3 protein: CATSDPPGGASTDTQYF
V gene: TRBV9; J gene: TRBJ2-7; CDR3 length: 15; CDR3 protein: CASSVGRGDRYEQYF
V gene: TRBV2; J gene: TRBJ2-1; CDR3 length: 14; CDR3 protein: CASTEQGLAYEQFF
V gene: TRBV20-1; J gene: TRBJ2-7; CDR3 length: 11; CDR3 protein: CSASTAYEQYF